This entry features one T cell receptor (beta chain) sequence. The data stem from a study of cytomegalovirus exposure and HLA in healthy donors. PCR primers comprised 60 Vbeta and 13 Jbeta primers. Sequencing used immunoSEQ multiplex PCR; TCRdb keeps in-frame clones, though not all of them. The specimen's table records roughly 30,000 clones. The CDR3 contains 13 residues. Germline loops: CDR1 LNHDA, CDR2 SQIVND (reference sequence). V lost 6 bases and J 1 base, leaving 10 bases between the germline ends. This TCR came from a female donor in good health and CMV-seronegative. The chain links TRBV19 to TRBJ2-7; no clear D. The specimen was PBMCs. DNA for the CDR3: TGTGCCAGTAGCCAAGACAAGTCCTACGAGCAGTACTTC. Translation gives CASSQDKSYEQYF.